This passage covers 11 T cell receptor beta chains from one sample sequenced in a study of metastatic and nonmetastatic thyroid tumors. Until they underwent thyroid surgery, no patient had received any treatment. TCRdb reanalyzed the PCR reads via MiXCR. The data show thousands of clones, with about a third seen just once and roughly a fifth held by the top ten. The sample consisted of adjacent normal tissue. Receptor source: a female donor with papillary thyroid cancer or a benign thyroid nodule (not recorded which). Some clones in this sample may be carry-over from other donors' samples.

The chain is built from TRBV7-8 and TRBJ2-7; D gene uncertain. Between the trimmed V and J ends, which lost 5 bases and 2 bases, there was a span of 16 bases. The CDR3 is made up of 15 amino acids. Germline V lookup: CDR1 SGHVS, CDR2 FQNEAQ. The chain's CDR3 is CASSAQGPRTYEQYV. The CDR3 DNA sequence: TGTGCCAGCAGCGCGCAAGGCCCCCGGACCTACGAGCAGTACGTC.

The chain combines TRBV30 with TRBJ2-7, with D unclear. Trimming took off 2 bases at V and 4 bases at J, with 9 bases between the two ends. Germline CDR1 and CDR2: GTSNPN and SVGIG (reference sequence). The CDR3 is 12 amino acids. The CDR3 spells CAWSFGDYEQYF. DNA for the CDR3: TGTGCCTGGAGTTTCGGAGATTACGAGCAGTACTTC. Full variable domain (missing parts from reference TRBV30 and TRBJ2-7): SQTIHQWPATLVQPVGSPLSLECTVEGTSNPNLYWYRQAAGRGLQLLFYSVGIGQISSEVPQNLSASRPQDRQFILSSKKLLLSDSGFYLCAWSFGDYEQYFGPGTRLTVT.

This clone has only a few counts. The CDR3 DNA reads as TGTGCCAGCAGTTTCCTGAGTGGGGGGCGCATTAAGGCTGAAGCTTTCTTT. Protein product: CASSFLSGGRIKAEAFF. The chain has TRBV28 and TRBJ1-1, with D possibly TRBD1 on 6 matching bases. Trimming stripped 3 bases from V and 6 bases from J, with 23 bases between. Germline V lookup: CDR1 MDHEN, CDR2 SYDVKM. The CDR3 has 17 residues.

There are many counts of this clone. V is TRBV24-1 and J is TRBJ2-2; D possibly corresponds to TRBD1 (5 bases). From germline, CDR1 is KGHDR and CDR2 SFDVKD. Trimming stripped 2 bases from V and 2 bases from J, with 23 bases between. The CDR3 runs to 20 residues. CDR3 DNA: TGTGCCACCAGTGATTCATCAGTCGCAGGGTATATACCCAACACCGGGGAGCTGTTTTTT. Translation gives CATSDSSVAGYIPNTGELFF.

This clone was detected a few times. The junction departs from germline at one end; a sequencing error may be responsible. The chain couples TRBV6-1 to TRBJ2-7; 8 bases align to TRBD1. The germline V gene encodes CDR1 MNHNS and CDR2 SASEGT. This CDR3 spans 14 amino acids. CDR3 loop: CASSVGQGPYGQYF. CDR3 nucleotide sequence: TGTGCCAGCAGTGTCGGACAGGGTCCCTACGGGCAGTACTTC.

This clone is termed large. The chain has TRBV2 and TRBJ1-1; 11 nucleotides line up with TRBD1. Per the germline V gene, CDR1 is SNHLY and CDR2 is FYNNEI. This CDR3 region has 15 residues. After removal of 6 bases from V and 5 bases from J, the junction contained 8 bases not matched to a gene. For the CDR3, the DNA is TGTGCCAGCAGAGGGGACAGGGGGGTAGGGACTGAAGCTTTCTTT. Protein sequence: CASRGDRGVGTEAFF.

This clone has only a few counts. CDR3 bases: TGTGCCAGCAGCCCCGGCAGCCGCAATGAGCAGTTCTTC. Translation: CASSPGSRNEQFF. The rearrangement uses TRBV12-3 or TRBV12-4 and TRBJ2-1; D unclear. V was shortened by 6 bases and J by 6 bases, with 12 bases between the two germline ends. The CDR3 runs 13 residues.

By share, this clone ranks as large. This chain connects TRBV7-8 to TRBJ2-2; 16 bases align to TRBD2. V shed 5 bases, J shed 6 bases, and the junction held 12 bases outside the gene matches. The CDR3 sequence is 19 residues long. The germline CDR1 and CDR2 sequences are SGHVS and FQNEAQ. The CDR3 reads CASSPTGTSGRARAGELFF. CDR3 nucleotides: TGTGCCAGCAGCCCTACCGGGACTAGCGGGAGGGCAAGGGCCGGGGAGCTGTTTTTT.

Notes on this clone: Other DNA sequences in the same sample also yield this CDR3. The chain joins TRBV30 to TRBJ1-1; D gene ambiguous. Trimming stripped 3 bases from V and 13 bases from J, with 24 bases between. The CDR3 covers 14 residues. Per the germline V gene, CDR1 is GTSNPN and CDR2 is SVGIG (reference sequence). The CDR3 is CAWSVALGGDNDFF. The CDR3 DNA is TGTGCCTGGAGCGTAGCCCTAGGTGGCGATAATGATTTCTTT.

J is TRBJ2-3 and V is TRBV7-9; D is tentatively TRBD1 or TRBD2 (5 bases each). Germline CDR1 SEHNR, CDR2 FQNEAQ (reference sequence). This CDR3 is built from 13 residues. The germline V and J ends were trimmed by 1 base and 5 bases, with 7 bases remaining between them. The chain's CDR3 is CASSLDGGDTQYF. In nucleotides, the CDR3 is TGTGCCAGCAGCTTAGATGGGGGAGATACGCAGTATTTT.

Remarks on this clone: Since no conserved phenylalanine or tryptophan closes the CDR3, a read error is the likely cause. J is TRBJ2-6 and V is TRBV6-4; the match to TRBD1 covers 9 bases. CDR3 length equals 16 residues. Germline CDR1 and CDR2: MRHNA and SNTAGT. The CDR3 reads CASIVGQGTGANFLTL. In DNA form, the CDR3 reads TGTGCCAGCATTGTTGGACAGGGGACCGGGGCCAACTTCCTGACTCTC.